Here is one T cell receptor beta chain with its context. What it binds is not known. This sample is part of a study of cytomegalovirus exposure and HLA in healthy donors. Study results and limitations: Rare TCR sequences dominated, though some public TCRs recurred in many donors.

This CDR3 has 13 residues. CDR1 and CDR2 (germline): MGHDK, SYGVNS. The V end lost 4 bases, the J end lost 10 bases, and 11 bases lay between the germline ends. PCR involved 60 Vbeta and 13 Jbeta primers. Repertoires were generated with immunoSEQ multiplex PCR, while TCRdb's copy carries only in-frame clones and drops some. This table holds roughly 100,000 clones, around 83% found once. The receptor's source is a man younger than 40 in good health and CMV-seronegative. This chain connects TRBV25-1 to TRBJ1-6; D remains ambiguous. The sequenced sample was PBMCs. In DNA form, the CDR3 reads TGTGCCAGCAGTGGAGATTTGGTCTCACCCCTCCACTTT. The encoded protein is CASSGDLVSPLHF.